Following are 31 T cell receptor beta chains from one sample sequenced in a study of T cell repertoires in cytomegalovirus infection. Their antigens are not known. TCRdb redid the calling of the reads with MiXCR, one entry per CDR3 protein. The table has roughly 990,000 distinct CDR3 sequences, roughly a third seen once. Sequenced here: cultured CD8+ T cells from PBMCs, sampled from culture after CMV antigen stimulation. The receptors come from a human donor in good health (CMV status not recorded). Some clones in this sample may be carry-over from other donors' samples.

This clonotype occurred a few times. The chain uses TRBV7-9 and TRBJ2-3; D unresolved. The CDR3 has 14 amino acids. V lost 7 bases to trimming and J lost 2 bases, with 13 bases between them. Germline CDR1 SEHNR, CDR2 FQNEAQ (reference sequence). Here the CDR3 DNA reads TGTGCCAGCACCTCCGGAACGGTCACAGATACGCAGTATTTT. Protein sequence: CASTSGTVTDTQYF.

V and J are TRBV5-4 and TRBJ1-2; 9 bases are a match to TRBD1. The CDR3 totals 15 residues. The V gene's germline CDR1 is SGHNT and CDR2 YYREEE (reference sequence). The V gene end was trimmed by 0 bases and the J gene end by 6 bases; junction bases not matched to a gene: 6. The CDR3, as DNA: TGTGCCAGCAGCTTGGAACAGGGGGCCACACATGGCTACACCTTC. Protein: CASSLEQGATHGYTF.

The chain joins TRBV3-1 to TRBJ1-1; tentative D call: TRBD1 (5 bases). The V gene's germline CDR1 is LGHDT and CDR2 YNNKEL (reference sequence). V lost 6 bases to trimming and J lost 1 base, with 12 bases between them. This CDR3 is built from 14 residues. The CDR3 sequence is CASRLQATNTEAFF. CDR3 nucleotides: TGTGCCAGCAGGCTACAGGCGACGAACACTGAAGCTTTCTTT.

There are a few counts of this clonotype. The chain couples TRBV6-2 or TRBV6-3 to TRBJ2-1; possibly TRBD2 for D (5 bases). The CDR3 consists of 12 residues. Germline CDR1 is MNHEY and CDR2 is SVGEGT. V lost 2 bases to trimming and J lost 10 bases, with 9 bases between them. CDR3 DNA sequence: TGTGCCAGCAGTTACCCGCGGGCCGAGCAGTTCTTC. Its protein product is CASSYPRAEQFF.

This chain joins TRBV6-1 and TRBJ2-7, with D possibly called TRBD1 or TRBD2 (5 bases each). V lost 10 bases and J lost 2, with 15 bases in between. The CDR3 covers 13 residues. CDR1 MNHNS and CDR2 SASEGT come from the germline V gene. CDR3: CAMRGRGPYEQYF. The CDR3 DNA follows: TGTGCCATGCGAGGACGGGGCCCCTACGAGCAGTACTTC.

The chain employs TRBV20-1 and TRBJ1-1; 8 bases match TRBD1. V lost 0 bases and J lost 6; bases outside the gene matches: 6. This CDR3 is built from 14 residues. Per germline, CDR1 DFQATT and CDR2 SNEGSKA (reference sequence). The CDR3 reads CSAREQAQGAEAFF. The DNA for the CDR3 is TGCAGTGCTAGAGAACAGGCACAGGGGGCTGAAGCTTTCTTT.

As to this clonotype: It may be a read error: a sequence one base away is much more abundant. The chain recombines TRBV7-3 with TRBJ1-1; 11 nucleotides agree with TRBD1. CDR1 is SGHTA and CDR2 is FQGTGA in the germline V gene. The CDR3 runs to 15 residues. The V segment lost 1 base and the J segment 4 bases; nucleotides outside the gene matches: 2. Written as DNA, the CDR3 is TGTGCCAGCAGCTTAAGGACAGGGGGCTTCACTGAAGCTTTCTTT. It is translated as CASSLRTGGFTEAFF.

The chain uses TRBV29-1 and TRBJ1-1, with no clear D. CDR3 length equals 12 residues. The ends were cut back, 5 bases at V and 0 bases at J, with 7 bases in the middle. Germline V gene lookup returns CDR1 SQVTM and CDR2 ANQGSEA. CDR3 nucleotide sequence: TGCAGCGTTCGCACCATGAACACTGAAGCTTTCTTT. It translates to CSVRTMNTEAFF.

The chain is built from TRBV7-6 and TRBJ2-7; unclear D gene. Trimming took 1 base from V and 3 from J, leaving 10 bases between them. The CDR3 totals 14 residues. Per the germline V gene, CDR1 is SGHVS and CDR2 is FNYEAQ. CDR3 region: CASSLGSWGYEQYF. In DNA, the CDR3 is TGTGCCAGCAGCTTAGGTTCTTGGGGCTACGAGCAGTACTTC.

The chain links TRBV7-9 to TRBJ2-1; no reliable D call. V was trimmed by 1 base and J by 0 bases, leaving 10 bases between them. This CDR3 contains 16 residues. Germline-derived CDR1 and CDR2 are SEHNR and FQNEAQ (reference sequence). This CDR3 is CASSLGYGNSYNEQFF. The CDR3 bases are TGTGCCAGCAGCTTAGGGTACGGCAACTCCTACAATGAGCAGTTCTTC.

This clonotype has more than one count but fewer than ten. The gene calls are TRBV10-3 and TRBJ2-1; 9 bases are shared with TRBD1. V was pared by 10 bases and J by 6 bases, with 13 bases of the junction left unmatched. The CDR3 is made up of 15 amino acids. The germline gives CDR1 ENHRY, CDR2 SYGVKD. The CDR3 loop is CATLMGQGSFNEQFF. CDR3 in DNA: TGTGCCACCCTCATGGGACAGGGAAGTTTCAATGAGCAGTTCTTC.

This sequence joins TRBV7-9 and TRBJ1-4; D remains unclear. Germline CDR1 is SEHNR and CDR2 is FQNEAQ (reference sequence). Deletions cut 7 bases from V and 8 bases from J, with 20 bases between. This CDR3 is built from 15 residues. The CDR3 spells CASTPRIGKEEKLFF. As DNA, the CDR3 is TGTGCCAGCACCCCCCGGATAGGAAAGGAGGAAAAACTGTTTTTT. Supplemented by reference TRBV7-9 and TRBJ1-4, the full variable domain reads DTGVSQNPRHKITKRGQNVTFRCDPISEHNRLYWYRQTLGQGPEFLTYFQNEAQLEKSRLLSDRFSAERPKGSFSTLEIQRTEQGDSAMYLCASTPRIGKEEKLFFGSGTQLSVL.

The chain has TRBV12-3 or TRBV12-4 and TRBJ2-5, with no clear D. This CDR3 spans 13 amino acids. V gave up 5 bases and J gave up 1 base, with 8 bases separating them. Written as DNA, the CDR3 is TGTGCCAGCAGTCCCCGTACCCAAGAGACCCAGTACTTC. This encodes CASSPRTQETQYF.

A remark on this clonotype: An end of the junction differs from the germline gene, which may be a read error. The chain employs TRBV10-3 and TRBJ1-2, with 11 bases that match TRBD1. Germline values: CDR1 ENHRY, CDR2 SYGVKD. This CDR3 contains 15 residues. Here the CDR3 DNA reads TGTGCCATCAGACTCGGGACAGGGGGGAACTATGGCTACACCTTT. Its protein product is CAIRLGTGGNYGYTF.

This clonotype was observed a few times. The V and J genes are TRBV6-5 and TRBJ1-1; D remains ambiguous. This CDR3 spans 12 amino acids. V gave up 6 bases and J gave up 4 bases, with 9 bases separating them. CDR1 and CDR2 from the germline V gene are MNHEY and SVGAGI. The chain's CDR3 is CASRTRSTEAFF. The CDR3 region has the DNA TGTGCCAGCAGGACAAGGAGCACTGAAGCTTTCTTT.

This clonotype was detected a few times. The rearrangement uses TRBV6-2 or TRBV6-3 and TRBJ1-6, with D hard to call. Germline V gene data show CDR1 as MNHEY and CDR2 as SVGEGT. The CDR3 spans 13 residues. The ends were cut back, 7 bases at V and 7 bases at J, with 11 bases in the middle. In DNA form, the CDR3 reads TGTGCCAGCACCAGAAGCGAGAATTCACCCCTCCACTTT. This gives the protein CASTRSENSPLHF.

This clonotype was detected ten times or more. The gene calls are TRBV7-8 and TRBJ1-2; D is ambiguous. Trimming stripped 1 base from V and 8 bases from J, with 17 bases between. This CDR3 is built from 15 residues. Germline V gene sequence: CDR1 SGHVS, CDR2 FQNEAQ. The CDR3 DNA reads as TGTGCCAGCAGCTTAGGACGGCGGGGAGGAGGGGGCTACACCTTC. The encoded protein is CASSLGRRGGGGYTF.

The chain carries TRBV5-1 and TRBJ1-2; D not certain. Germline loops: CDR1 SGHRS, CDR2 YFSETQ. This CDR3 spans 14 amino acids. V dropped 5 bases and J dropped 3 bases, with 14 bases sitting between them. The CDR3 DNA sequence: TGCGCCAGCAGTCGATCCGGTCTTTACTATGGCTACACCTTC. This sequence encodes CASSRSGLYYGYTF.

This clonotype has a count of ten or more. J is TRBJ2-7 and V is TRBV28, with D maybe TRBD2 (5 bases). This CDR3 contains 16 residues. Trimming cost V 4 bases and J 0 bases, with 16 bases left between them. CDR1 is MDHEN and CDR2 is SYDVKM in the germline V gene. The CDR3 spells CASSSPPGISSYEQYV. The CDR3, as DNA: TGTGCCAGCAGTTCGCCCCCCGGGATAAGCTCCTACGAGCAGTACGTC.

This clonotype was recorded a few times. The chain combines TRBV4-1 with TRBJ2-7, with 11 bases identical to TRBD1. Trimming took 1 base from V and 5 from J; bases not matched to a gene: 4. The V gene's germline CDR1 is MGHRA and CDR2 YSYEKL. The CDR3 extends over 15 amino acids. The CDR3 DNA reads as TGCGCCAGCAGCCAAGGGACAGGGGGCCTCGACGAGCAGTACTTC. This sequence encodes CASSQGTGGLDEQYF.

Note on this clonotype: A far larger clone differs by one base, so this is likely a read error. V and J are TRBV7-4 and TRBJ2-1, with D hard to call. This CDR3 is 12 amino acids long. Germline-derived CDR1 and CDR2 are SGHVT and SQSDAQ. The CDR3 spells CVSSLTNNEQFF. The CDR3 DNA reads as TGTGTCAGCAGCTTGACGAACAATGAGCAGTTCTTC.

The rearrangement joins TRBV4-3 to TRBJ1-1; 9 bases are shared with TRBD1. Germline CDR1 LGHNA, CDR2 YSLEER. Trimming took 4 bases from V and 5 from J; bases not matched to a gene: 8. The CDR3 extends over 15 amino acids. The CDR3 DNA reads as TGCGCCAGCAGCCCACACCGACAGGGGGAAACTGAAGCTTTCTTT. Protein product: CASSPHRQGETEAFF.

This clonotype turned up a few times. The chain employs TRBV27 and TRBJ1-1, with 10 positions matching TRBD1. With 5 bases clipped from V and 6 bases from J, the junction kept 6 bases outside the gene matches. The CDR3 covers 14 residues. Germline assignment: CDR1 MNHEY and CDR2 SMNVEV (reference sequence). The CDR3 spells CASSPGGTGAEAFF. DNA for the CDR3: TGTGCCAGCAGTCCGGGTGGGACAGGGGCTGAAGCTTTCTTT.

The chain is built from TRBV28 and TRBJ2-5, with 11 bases identical to TRBD1. Germline V lookup: CDR1 MDHEN, CDR2 SYDVKM. The CDR3 length is 16 residues. The junction had 10 bases not matched to a gene; V was cut back by 7 bases and J by 3 bases. CDR3 protein: CASTTSPGQGEETQYF. CDR3 nucleotide sequence: TGTGCCAGCACTACGTCGCCGGGACAGGGGGAAGAGACCCAGTACTTC.

A few counts support this clonotype. V gene TRBV6-6 combines with J gene TRBJ2-7; D is unresolved. The CDR3 contains 13 residues. Looked up from germline, CDR1 is MNHNY and CDR2 is SVGAGI (reference sequence). V dropped 0 bases and J dropped 3 bases, with 6 bases sitting between them. As DNA, the CDR3 is TGTGCCAGCAGTTACTCTGAAAACTACGAGCAGTACGTC. Its translation: CASSYSENYEQYV.

This clonotype showed up just a few times. The gene calls are TRBV7-8 and TRBJ1-4; D not certain. The CDR3 has 14 residues. From germline, CDR1 is SGHVS and CDR2 FQNEAQ. V was cut by 5 bases and J by 10 bases, with 17 bases left in between. In nucleotides, the CDR3 is TGTGCCAGCAGCCCGGACGGGTGGGAGGGAAAACTGTTTTTT. This sequence encodes CASSPDGWEGKLFF.

This rearrangement joins TRBV7-6 to TRBJ1-1; tentatively, D is TRBD1 (6 bases). Trimming took 1 base from V and 3 from J, leaving 12 bases between them. Germline V CDR1 and CDR2: SGHVS, FNYEAQ. The CDR3 loop spans 15 amino acids. The CDR3 here is CASSLGGRGDTEAFF. The DNA of the CDR3 is TGTGCCAGCAGCTTAGGGGGGAGGGGGGACACTGAAGCTTTCTTT.

Comments on this clonotype: Germline is not matched at one junction end, which may reflect a read error. The CDR3 spells CAGSSLHRGEETQYF. In DNA form, the CDR3 reads TGTGCCGGCAGCTCCCTCCACAGGGGAGAAGAGACCCAGTACTTC. The chain joins TRBV7-6 to TRBJ2-5, with 7 bases matching TRBD1. The CDR3 length is 15 residues. The V gene's germline CDR1 is SGHVS and CDR2 FNYEAQ.

The genes are TRBV15 and TRBJ2-4, with D possibly matching TRBD1 (6 bases). This CDR3 has 16 residues. Germline V CDR1 and CDR2: LNHNV, YYDKDF (reference sequence). V was cut by 0 bases and J by 2 bases, with 11 bases left in between. The CDR3, as DNA: TGTGCCACCAGCAGAGACATGGGGGCTCCCAAAAACATTCAGTACTTC. This sequence encodes CATSRDMGAPKNIQYF.

The rearrangement uses TRBV12-3 or TRBV12-4 and TRBJ2-1, with D hard to call. V was pared by 6 bases and J by 0 bases, with 15 bases between. The CDR3 has 16 residues. DNA for the CDR3: TGTGCCAGCAGGCCGGGTGGGCCCAGCTCCTACAATGAGCAGTTCTTC. Its translation is CASRPGGPSSYNEQFF.

This clonotype was counted only a few times. CDR3 DNA sequence: TGTGCCAGCAGCCCCCCTACGAGACTTTATGGCTACACCTTC. It specifies CASSPPTRLYGYTF. This chain joins TRBV7-9 and TRBJ1-2; D gene uncertain. The length of the CDR3 is 14 residues. In germline, CDR1 is SEHNR, CDR2 FQNEAQ (reference sequence). V lost 5 bases and J 5 bases, leaving 15 bases between the germline ends. The variable domain in full, with the rest retrieved from reference TRBV7-9 and TRBJ1-2, is DTGVSQNPRHKITKRGQNVTFRCDPISEHNRLYWYRQTLGQGPEFLTYFQNEAQLEKSRLLSDRFSAERPKGSFSTLEIQRTEQGDSAMYLCASSPPTRLYGYTFGSGTRLTVV.